The T cell receptor (beta chain) described here comes from a study of blood T cell repertoires in COVID-19. At the level of the study: The United States, Italy and Spain supplied acute and convalescent COVID-19 samples.

The V gene's germline CDR1 is SEHNR and CDR2 FQNEAQ (reference sequence). Trimming left V 8 bases short and J 1 base short, with 15 bases between. This CDR3 spans 15 amino acids. Membership in each cohort depended on participant-reported clinical history. Recovered status in Cohort 3 required two negative PCRs, clearance, or symptom resolution. In the source study's methods: The authors estimated nucleated cell counts from reference gene primer amplification. The data were produced by immunoSEQ multiplex PCR, yet TCRdb's version contains in-frame clones alone and is incomplete. V and J calls and clone size are those listed in that table; D and trimming were worked out from the DNA. The table shows 200,000 to 250,000 clones, with under 85% occurring only once.

V gene TRBV7-9 combines with J gene TRBJ2-1, with D possibly TRBD1 on 7 matching bases. The receptor comes from a man aged 55 to 70 who had recovered from COVID-19. Material: PBMCs or T cells enriched from blood (not recorded which). This CDR3 is CASQGGGISYNEQFF. Here the CDR3 DNA reads TGTGCCAGCCAGGGGGGCGGCATTTCCTACAATGAGCAGTTCTTC.